This T cell receptor beta chain derives from a study of blood T cell repertoires in COVID-19. Study-wide background: Samples of COVID-19 (acute and convalescent) were obtained from the United States, Italy and Spain. From T cells, B-cell-depleted T cells, or PBMCs came the material, which was cDNA or gDNA.

In the original analysis: Reference gene primer amplification in the assay estimated nucleated cell counts. Profiled with immunoSEQ multiplex PCR; TCRdb holds only in-frame clones, not every one. V, J and clone size were drawn from that table, and D and trimming were deduced from the DNA. The data hold hundreds of thousands of clones, with approximately 92% observed a single time. In Cohort 3, a recovered donor had either two negative PCRs, clearance, or symptom resolution. CDR1 and CDR2 from the germline V gene are SGHTS and YDEGEE. The V gene end was trimmed by 6 bases and the J gene end by 1 base; junction bases not matched to a gene: 10. The CDR3 contains 16 residues.

The TCR originated in a young man who had recovered from COVID-19. The sequenced sample was PBMCs or T cells enriched from blood (not recorded which). The chain uses TRBV5-8 and TRBJ1-1, with 9 bases matching TRBD1. In DNA form, the CDR3 reads TGTGCCAGCACCCGTACAGGGGGCAGGTGGAACACTGAAGCTTTCTTT. It encodes CASTRTGGRWNTEAFF.